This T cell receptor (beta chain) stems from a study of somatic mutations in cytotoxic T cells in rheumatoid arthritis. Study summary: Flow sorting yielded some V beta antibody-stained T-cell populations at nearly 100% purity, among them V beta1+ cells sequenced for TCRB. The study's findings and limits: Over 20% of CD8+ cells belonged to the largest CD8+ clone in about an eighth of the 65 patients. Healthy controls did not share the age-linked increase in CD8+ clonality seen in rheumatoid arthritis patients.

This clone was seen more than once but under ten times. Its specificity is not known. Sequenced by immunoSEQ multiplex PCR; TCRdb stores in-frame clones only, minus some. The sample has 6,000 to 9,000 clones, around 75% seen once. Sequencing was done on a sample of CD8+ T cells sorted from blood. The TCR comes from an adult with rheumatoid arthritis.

The CDR3 loop is CASLAPGLAGGYEQFF. The CDR3 DNA sequence: TGTGCCAGCCTTGCCCCGGGACTAGCGGGGGGTTATGAGCAGTTCTTC. The V and J genes are TRBV7-8 and TRBJ2-1; 15 bases map to TRBD2. Germline loops: CDR1 SGHVS, CDR2 FQNEAQ. The ends lost 8 bases at V and 8 bases at J; junction bases unmatched: 10. This CDR3 has 16 residues. The full variable domain, rest sourced from reference TRBV7-8 and TRBJ2-1, is GAGVSQSPRYKVAKRGQDVALRCDPISGHVSLFWYQQALGQGPEFLTYFQNEAQLDKSGLPSDRFFAERPEGSVSTLKIQRTQQEDSAVYLCASLAPGLAGGYEQFFGPGTRLTVL.